The 11 T cell receptor beta chains listed next were all sequenced from one sample in a study of relationships among human T cell subsets. TCR alpha and beta CDR3s were amplified from mRNA by semiquantitative ARM-PCR. Tagged nested gene-specific primers were used first, then communal superprimers amplified exponentially. TCRdb reanalysed the multiplex PCR reads using MiXCR and keeps one entry per CDR3 protein. The sample carries fewer than 18,000 distinct CDR3 sequences, about 56% recorded once. Specimen: total T cells sorted from blood. These receptors all come from a man aged 35-49 years in good health.

This clonotype was seen a few times. The V call is TRBV27, the J call TRBJ1-1; a possible D gene is TRBD1 (5 bases). The germline gives CDR1 MNHEY, CDR2 SMNVEV (reference sequence). V was pared by 6 bases and J by 3 bases, with 20 bases between. The CDR3 covers 16 residues. The CDR3 is CASSLLGLGGDTEAFF. The CDR3, as DNA: TGTGCCAGCAGCCTCCTCGGGTTGGGGGGGGACACTGAAGCTTTCTTT.

For this clonotype: The CDR3 does not close with the conserved phenylalanine or tryptophan, likely indicating a read error. The chain has TRBV18 and TRBJ2-2; tentatively, D is TRBD1 or TRBD2 (6 bases each). The CDR3 length is 16 residues. The germline CDR1 and CDR2 sequences are KGHSH and LQKENI. CDR3 residues: CASPPQRGANTGELFL. CDR3 sequence (DNA): TGTGCCAGCCCACCTCAGAGGGGGGCGAACACCGGGGAGCTGTTTCTT.

The chain employs TRBV29-1 and TRBJ1-1; tentatively, D is TRBD1 (5 bases). The CDR3 has 12 residues. V lost 7 bases and J 4 bases, leaving 13 bases between the germline ends. CDR1 and CDR2 from the germline V gene are SQVTM and ANQGSEA. The chain's CDR3 is CSGRGSPTEAFF. In DNA, the CDR3 is TGCAGCGGGAGGGGAAGTCCCACTGAAGCTTTCTTT.

V and J are TRBV20-1 and TRBJ2-5; no definite D call. Deletions cut 3 bases from V and 1 base from J, with 6 bases between. This CDR3 comprises 12 residues. Germline V lookup: CDR1 DFQATT, CDR2 SNEGSKA (reference sequence). In nucleotides, the CDR3 is TGCAGTGCTAGGGGAACCCAAGAGACCCAGTACTTC. Translating it yields CSARGTQETQYF.

CDR3 residues: CASSLDNSYNSPLHF. CDR3 nucleotides: TGCGCCAGCAGCTTGGACAACTCCTATAATTCACCCCTCCACTTT. The genes are TRBV5-1 and TRBJ1-6; D not resolved. The germline CDR1 and CDR2 sequences are SGHRS and YFSETQ. The CDR3 contains 15 residues. Trimming left V 0 bases short and J 0 bases short, with 4 bases between.

This clonotype was recorded a few times. The rearrangement links TRBV11-2 to TRBJ2-7, with TRBD2 as a possible D gene (6 bases). Trimming left V 2 bases short and J 2 bases short, with 10 bases between. CDR1 is SGHAT and CDR2 is FQNNGV in the germline V gene. This CDR3 comprises 14 residues. CDR3 sequence: CASSLLRGPYEQYF. Written as DNA, the CDR3 is TGTGCCAGCAGCTTATTGCGGGGCCCCTACGAGCAGTACTTC.

The chain couples TRBV19 to TRBJ2-3; TRBD2 matches at 9 bases. The CDR3 has 15 residues. The junction had 5 bases not matched to a gene; V was cut back by 3 bases and J by 4 bases. Germline V CDR1 and CDR2: LNHDA, SQIVND (reference sequence). CDR3 residues: CASSIGSGSPDTQYF. The CDR3 DNA reads as TGTGCCAGTAGTATCGGTAGCGGGAGCCCAGATACGCAGTATTTT.

The chain links TRBV5-1 to TRBJ1-6; D remains ambiguous. V was shortened by 10 bases and J by 9 bases, with 11 bases between the two germline ends. The CDR3 loop spans 11 amino acids. The germline V gene encodes CDR1 SGHRS and CDR2 YFSETQ. The CDR3 coding sequence is TGCGCCCACGTACTAGGTTCACCCCTCCACTTT. As protein: CAHVLGSPLHF.

The gene calls are TRBV20-1 and TRBJ2-3; D unresolved. The tail of the sequence fits TRBJ1-5 better, so the J call may be wrong. Germline loops: CDR1 DFQATT, CDR2 SNEGSKA (reference sequence). The CDR3 runs to 11 residues. The CDR3 sequence: CSAHLRDTQHF. The DNA for the CDR3 is TGCAGTGCTCATCTACGGGATACGCAGCATTTT.

This clonotype was counted between two and nine times. CDR3 sequence (DNA): TGTGCCAGCAGCTTGACTAGCGGGGGATCCAATGAGCAGTTCTTC. This gives the protein CASSLTSGGSNEQFF. The J gene is TRBJ2-1, the V gene TRBV5-6, with 11 bases that match TRBD2. Germline CDR1 and CDR2: SGHDT and YYEEEE. The CDR3 is made up of 15 amino acids. Trimming removed 1 base from V and 6 bases from J; junction bases left unmatched: 3.

The chain links TRBV28 to TRBJ2-3; a possible D gene is TRBD2 (6 bases). The V gene lost 4 bases and the J gene lost 0 bases, with 8 bases spanning the gap. CDR1 and CDR2 from the germline V gene are MDHEN and SYDVKM. This CDR3 spans 14 amino acids. The CDR3 DNA reads TGTGCCAGCAGTTCCGGGACTAGCACAGATACGCAGTATTTT. Amino acids: CASSSGTSTDTQYF.